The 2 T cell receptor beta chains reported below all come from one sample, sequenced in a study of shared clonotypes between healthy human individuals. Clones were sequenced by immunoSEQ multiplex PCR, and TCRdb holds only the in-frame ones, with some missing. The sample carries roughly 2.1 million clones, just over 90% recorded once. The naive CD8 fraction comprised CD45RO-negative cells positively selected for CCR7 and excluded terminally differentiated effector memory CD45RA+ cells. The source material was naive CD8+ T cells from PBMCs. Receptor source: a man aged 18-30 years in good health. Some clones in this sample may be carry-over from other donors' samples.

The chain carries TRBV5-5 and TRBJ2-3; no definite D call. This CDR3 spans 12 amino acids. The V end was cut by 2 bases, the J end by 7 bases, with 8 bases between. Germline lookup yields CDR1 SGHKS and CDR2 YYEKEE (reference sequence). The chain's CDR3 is CASSLPPNTQYF. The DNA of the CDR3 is TGTGCCAGCAGCTTACCTCCAAATACGCAGTATTTT.

This chain's CDR3 is CASSVGVAGYTF. The CDR3, as DNA: TGTGCCAGCAGCGTAGGGGTGGCTGGCTACACCTTC. The V and J genes are TRBV9 and TRBJ1-2; D uncertain. The germline V gene encodes CDR1 SGDLS and CDR2 YYNGEE. This CDR3 region has 12 residues. Trimming shortened V by 0 bases and J by 7 bases, and 7 bases separated the two germline ends.